What follows describes a single TCR beta chain. Its antigen is unknown. The sample is drawn from a study of cytomegalovirus exposure and HLA in healthy donors. Trimming cost V 4 bases and J 0 bases; bases outside gene matches: 6. Germline V gene sequence: CDR1 SGHTS, CDR2 YDEGEE. The length of the CDR3 is 16 residues. The primer mix had 60 Vbeta and 13 Jbeta primers. Here immunoSEQ multiplex PCR was the method, and the copy in TCRdb shows in-frame clones only, minus some. Here the sample spans about 180,000 clones, 80% to 90% being singletons. Findings of the study overall: Association of roughly 17,000 TCR beta sequences with HLA alleles was found at 0.05 false discovery rate in a later analysis. The study put 150 to 200 TCR beta chains on its list as cytomegalovirus-associated. There were a few CMV-associated chains whose specificity for CMV antigens was confirmed in vitro.

The sequence derives from a girl aged 2-10 years in good health and CMV-seropositive. The sample taken for sequencing was PBMCs. J is TRBJ1-4 and V is TRBV5-8, with 7 bases matching TRBD1. The CDR3 nucleotides are TGTGCCAGCAGCCCGGGGACAGACGCAACTAATGAAAAACTGTTTTTT. This translates into CASSPGTDATNEKLFF.